The present T cell receptor (beta chain) was sequenced within a study of CD8+ T cells in alopecia areata. Study-wide results and caveats: Patients shared TCRs less clearly than mice did, possibly for HLA-related reasons. Sequencing of scalp tissue also captures the resident alphabeta T cells of normal skin.

Collected material from alopecia areata patients comprised lesional scalp punch biopsies and peripheral blood. Germline V gives CDR1 WSHSY, CDR2 SAAADI. V dropped 2 bases and J dropped 4; count of bases not matched to a gene: 10. The length of the CDR3 is 16 residues. In each case, RNA was isolated and then reverse transcribed into cDNA as the sequencing template. Only in-frame clones appear in the TCRdb table, and some are missing; sequencing was by immunoSEQ multiplex PCR. The sample lists over 8,500 clones; approximately 61% were seen once. In this sample, this clone turned up a few times. What it recognizes is unknown.

The chain couples TRBV10-2 to TRBJ2-7; 8 bases line up with TRBD2. This receptor was identified in a human donor with alopecia areata. The source material was skin. The CDR3 DNA sequence: TGCGCCAGCAGTGAGCCAAAGGGACTAGTAGTGTACGAGCAGTACTTC. Translation gives CASSEPKGLVVYEQYF.